What follows are 28 T cell receptor beta chains derived from one specimen sequenced in a study of blood T cell repertoires in COVID-19 (TCRdb year 2020). Libraries were constructed by the immunoSEQ multiplex PCR assay. TCRdb's version of the immuneACCESS table is confined to in-frame rearrangements and falls short of the full clone set. An unresolved V gene accounts for under half of the shortfall where checked; the remainder is of unknown origin. The sample table contains just over 95,000 clones; only one count was recorded for around nine tenths of them. The ten largest clones capture less than 2% of the sample. The sequenced material came from peripheral blood. These receptors were taken from a man between 60 and 75 years old with acute or convalescent COVID-19.

The chain joins TRBV7-8 to TRBJ2-5; D not certain. The CDR3 is made up of 12 amino acids. Germline V gene sequence: CDR1 SGHVS, CDR2 FQNEAQ. The V end lost 3 bases, the J end lost 2 bases, and 4 bases lay between the germline ends. For the CDR3, the DNA is TGTGCCAGCAGCTTTCTTCAAGAGACCCAGTACTTC. Protein product: CASSFLQETQYF. Supplemented by reference TRBV7-8 and TRBJ2-5, the full variable domain reads GAGVSQSPRYKVAKRGQDVALRCDPISGHVSLFWYQQALGQGPEFLTYFQNEAQLDKSGLPSDRFFAERPEGSVSTLKIQRTQQEDSAVYLCASSFLQETQYFGPGTRLLVL.

The chain links TRBV7-2 to TRBJ1-2, with 7 positions matching TRBD1. CDR3 length equals 15 residues. Germline values: CDR1 SGHTA, CDR2 FQGNSA. After removal of 1 base from V and 7 bases from J, the junction contained 9 bases not matched to a gene. The CDR3, as DNA: TGTGCCAGCAGCTTAGAAGAGAGGGGGCAGGGTGGCTACACCTTC. Translated, it gives CASSLEERGQGGYTF.

A single count supports this clone. The V gene is TRBV10-3, the J gene TRBJ1-1; the match to TRBD1 covers 7 bases. The junction had 2 bases not matched to a gene; V was cut back by 7 bases and J by 0 bases. The length of the CDR3 is 13 residues. CDR1 and CDR2 (germline): ENHRY, SYGVKD. CDR3: CAITDRMNTEAFF. In DNA, the CDR3 is TGTGCCATCACGGACAGGATGAACACTGAAGCTTTCTTT.

This chain uses TRBV7-9 with TRBJ1-5; no clear D. CDR1 SEHNR and CDR2 FQNEAQ come from the germline V gene (reference sequence). The V gene lost 0 bases and the J gene lost 9 bases, with 9 bases spanning the gap. The CDR3 is made up of 13 amino acids. CDR3 in amino acids: CASSLAAASPQHF. In DNA form, the CDR3 reads TGTGCCAGCAGCTTAGCGGCCGCCTCGCCCCAGCATTTT.

The DNA of the CDR3 is TGTGCCAGCTCACCACCGCTAACCTCAGGGAACACTGAAGCTTTCTTT. Its translation: CASSPPLTSGNTEAFF. The gene calls are TRBV18 and TRBJ1-1; no definite D call. V was trimmed by 0 bases and J by 1 base, leaving 12 bases between them. CDR1 is KGHSH, CDR2 LQKENI, per germline. The CDR3 covers 16 residues.

V and J are TRBV24-1 and TRBJ2-3; 7 nucleotides agree with TRBD2. The germline V gene encodes CDR1 KGHDR and CDR2 SFDVKD. The CDR3 loop spans 13 amino acids. V lost 9 bases and J lost 2; bases outside the gene matches: 4. The DNA of the CDR3 is TGTGCCACCGGGGAGGGGCCCACAGATACGCAGTATTTT. This gives the protein CATGEGPTDTQYF.

By share, this clone counts as medium-sized. This rearrangement joins TRBV19 to TRBJ1-2; 8 nucleotides match TRBD1. Germline CDR1 reads LNHDA; CDR2 reads SQIVND (reference sequence). This CDR3 comprises 14 residues. V lost 6 bases and J lost 2; bases outside the gene matches: 5. CDR3: CASRRDRRNYGYTF. CDR3 in DNA: TGTGCCAGTAGACGGGACAGGAGAAACTATGGCTACACCTTC.

This rearrangement joins TRBV5-8 to TRBJ2-2; weak D call: TRBD2 (5 bases). CDR3 length: 15 amino acids. Germline CDR1 is SGHTS and CDR2 is YDEGEE. V was shortened by 4 bases and J by 2 bases, with 12 bases between the two germline ends. The CDR3 reads CASSPRRRNTGELFF. The CDR3 nucleotides read TGTGCCAGCAGCCCGCGGAGGAGAAACACCGGGGAGCTGTTTTTT.

The J gene is TRBJ2-1, the V gene TRBV29-1; possible D gene TRBD2, 5 bases. The CDR3 contains 13 residues. Trimming shortened V by 5 bases and J by 2 bases, and 10 bases separated the two germline ends. Germline loops: CDR1 SQVTM, CDR2 ANQGSEA. CDR3 region: CSVYRGTYNEQFF. CDR3 nucleotides: TGCAGCGTTTACCGGGGAACCTACAATGAGCAGTTCTTC.

The chain employs TRBV6-1 and TRBJ1-2; 10 nucleotides align to TRBD1. V lost 1 base and J lost 5; bases outside the gene matches: 4. The germline V gene encodes CDR1 MNHNS and CDR2 SASEGT. CDR3 length: 15 amino acids. The CDR3: CASSEGQGAWYGYTF. The CDR3 nucleotides read TGTGCCAGCAGTGAAGGACAGGGGGCTTGGTATGGCTACACCTTC.

The chain is built from TRBV6-5 and TRBJ1-1, with 7 bases matching TRBD1. The V gene's germline CDR1 is MNHEY and CDR2 SVGAGI. The ends lost 2 bases at V and 1 base at J; junction bases unmatched: 7. CDR3 size: 16 residues. The CDR3: CASSYPGNRGNTEAFF. The CDR3 DNA follows: TGTGCCAGCAGTTACCCCGGGAACAGGGGGAACACTGAAGCTTTCTTT.

The V gene is TRBV11-3, the J gene TRBJ2-1; D unresolved. Germline loops: CDR1 SGHNT, CDR2 YENEEA. CDR3 length equals 19 residues. V lost 0 bases and J lost 0, with 18 bases in between. DNA of the CDR3: TGTGCCAGCAGCTTAGATAATAACTACACCTCTAGCTCCTACAATGAGCAGTTCTTC. Encoded protein: CASSLDNNYTSSSYNEQFF.

As DNA, the CDR3 is TGTGCCAGCAGCCCGACAGGGGGGAGCTACGGTGAAAAACTGTTTTTT. Translated, it gives CASSPTGGSYGEKLFF. The gene calls are TRBV3-1 (or the pseudogene TRBV3-2) and TRBJ1-4, with 9 bases lining up with TRBD1. J was trimmed by 7 bases and V by 4 bases; bases with no gene match: 10. The CDR3 spans 16 residues. Germline lookup yields CDR1 LGHDT and CDR2 YNNKEL (reference sequence).

The table lists this clone with a count of one. CDR3 in amino acids: CASSYSHNQPQHF. CDR3 bases: TGTGCCAGCAGTTACAGCCACAATCAGCCCCAGCATTTT. The chain carries TRBV6-5 and TRBJ1-5, with D uncertain. The CDR3 has 13 amino acids. Trimming pared 2 bases from V and 3 bases from J, leaving 5 bases between. From germline, CDR1 is MNHEY and CDR2 SVGAGI.

The CDR3: CASSDTGRSSYEQYV. CDR3 coding DNA: TGTGCCAGCAGTGATACAGGGAGAAGCTCCTACGAGCAGTACGTC. This chain joins TRBV6-1 and TRBJ2-7; D is perhaps TRBD1 (6 bases). The CDR3 length is 15 residues. The V and J ends lost 3 bases and 0 bases respectively, with 12 bases between them. From germline, CDR1 is MNHNS and CDR2 SASEGT.

The rearrangement links TRBV5-1 to TRBJ2-5; 7 bases align to TRBD1. CDR1 is SGHRS and CDR2 is YFSETQ in the germline V gene. V dropped 0 bases and J dropped 6; count of bases not matched to a gene: 2. The CDR3 is made up of 13 amino acids. In DNA, the CDR3 is TGCGCCAGCAGCTTGGCACAGGGGAAGACCCAGTACTTC. Translated, it gives CASSLAQGKTQYF.

The chain joins TRBV29-1 to TRBJ1-1; D perhaps matches TRBD1 (6 bases). Trimming removed 5 bases from V and 0 bases from J, with 19 bases in between. Germline V gives CDR1 SQVTM, CDR2 ANQGSEA. The CDR3 spans 16 residues. This chain's CDR3 is CSVLDRTDRMNTEAFF. The CDR3 DNA sequence: TGCAGCGTTCTAGACAGGACCGATAGAATGAACACTGAAGCTTTCTTT.

The rearrangement links TRBV5-4 to TRBJ2-2; TRBD1 might be the D (6 bases). Germline V gene lookup returns CDR1 SGHNT and CDR2 YYREEE (reference sequence). V was shortened by 3 bases and J by 0 bases, with 9 bases between the two germline ends. The CDR3 loop spans 15 amino acids. The CDR3 region is CASSSDSANTGELFF. CDR3 nucleotides: TGTGCCAGCAGCTCGGACAGCGCGAACACCGGGGAGCTGTTTTTT. The whole variable domain, filled in from reference TRBV5-4 and TRBJ2-2, reads ETGVTQSPTHLIKTRGQQVTLRCSSQSGHNTVSWYQQALGQGPQFIFQYYREEENGRGNFPPRFSGLQFPNYSSELNVNALELDDSALYLCASSSDSANTGELFFGEGSRLTVL.

V and J are TRBV11-2 and TRBJ2-3; TRBD1 matches at 7 bases. Looked up from germline, CDR1 is SGHAT and CDR2 is FQNNGV. This CDR3 comprises 14 residues. With 7 bases clipped from V and 5 bases from J, the junction kept 9 bases outside the gene matches. The chain's CDR3 is CASKKGGAGDTQYF. The CDR3 nucleotides read TGTGCCAGCAAGAAAGGGGGCGCCGGAGATACGCAGTATTTT.

This clone was seen once. The chain joins TRBV5-1 to TRBJ2-2, with D possibly being TRBD2 (6 bases). Germline CDR1 is SGHRS and CDR2 is YFSETQ. V was trimmed by 7 bases and J by 4 bases, leaving 17 bases between them. The CDR3 totals 15 residues. The CDR3 DNA reads as TGCGCCAGCCAAGGAGGGGCTTGGGCCACCGGGGAGCTGTTTTTT. Protein sequence: CASQGGAWATGELFF.

The chain combines TRBV27 with TRBJ1-2, with no clear D. Germline V lookup: CDR1 MNHEY, CDR2 SMNVEV (reference sequence). Trimming removed 7 bases at V and 1 base at J, with 10 bases between. The CDR3 runs to 13 residues. Written as DNA, the CDR3 is TGTGCCAGCACCCTCAGGCTTAACTATGGCTACACCTTC. Its protein is CASTLRLNYGYTF.

V gene TRBV13 combines with J gene TRBJ1-2; 8 bases are shared with TRBD1. The length of the CDR3 is 15 residues. The V gene end was trimmed by 2 bases and the J gene end by 8 bases; junction bases not matched to a gene: 10. Germline V gene data show CDR1 as PRHDT and CDR2 as FYEKMQ (reference sequence). The CDR3 loop is CASSLTGGFIGGYTF. The CDR3 nucleotides read TGTGCCAGCAGCTTAACAGGGGGATTTATTGGAGGCTACACCTTC.

The chain joins TRBV12-3 or TRBV12-4 to TRBJ1-1; D unresolved. Trimming pared 6 bases from V and 0 bases from J, leaving 8 bases between. The CDR3 is made up of 13 amino acids. The CDR3 DNA is TGTGCCAGCAGCATATACATGAACACTGAAGCTTTCTTT. Its protein product is CASSIYMNTEAFF.

In its sample, this clone was seen a few times. This rearrangement joins TRBV3-1 (or the pseudogene TRBV3-2) to TRBJ2-7; tentative D call: TRBD1 (6 bases). CDR1 LGHDT and CDR2 YNNKEL come from the germline V gene (reference sequence). V was clipped by 4 bases and J by 0 bases, with 16 bases between them. The CDR3 consists of 16 residues. The CDR3 nucleotides read TGTGCCAGCAGCCCGCAGACAGGCCTTAGCTCCTACGAGCAGTACTTC. Encoded protein: CASSPQTGLSSYEQYF.

The chain combines TRBV6-5 with TRBJ1-3, with 7 nucleotides matching TRBD1. The ends lost 6 bases at V and 0 bases at J; junction bases unmatched: 5. The CDR3 contains 15 residues. Germline V CDR1 and CDR2: MNHEY, SVGAGI. CDR3 coding DNA: TGTGCCAGCAGCCAGGGACAGATCTCTGGAAACACCATATATTTT. Protein: CASSQGQISGNTIYF.

The rearrangement joins TRBV16 to TRBJ1-5; 10 nucleotides align to TRBD1. The CDR3 length is 15 residues. Germline CDR1 KGHSY, CDR2 FQNENV. V was pared by 2 bases and J by 5 bases, with 3 bases of the junction left unmatched. CDR3 in amino acids: CASSQPGTGDQPQHF. As DNA, the CDR3 is TGTGCCAGCAGCCAACCTGGGACAGGGGATCAGCCCCAGCATTTT.

This clone showed up just a few times. The chain employs TRBV20-1 and TRBJ1-2; 10 bases are shared with TRBD1. This CDR3 is built from 15 residues. V trimming: 3 bases; J trimming: 8 bases; junction bases outside the gene matches: 12. The V gene's germline CDR1 is DFQATT and CDR2 SNEGSKA (reference sequence). This chain's CDR3 is CSASFSGTGAQGYTF. The CDR3 bases are TGCAGTGCTAGTTTTTCGGGGACAGGGGCACAAGGCTACACCTTC.

The chain carries TRBV15 and TRBJ2-4; 7 positions agree with TRBD1. V was clipped by 3 bases and J by 8 bases; unmatched bases: 7. The CDR3 consists of 14 residues. CDR1 is LNHNV and CDR2 is YYDKDF in the germline V gene (reference sequence). The CDR3 DNA reads TGTGCCACCAGCAGGATGACAGGGCGGGACATTCAGTACTTC. Protein sequence: CATSRMTGRDIQYF.